This T cell receptor (beta chain) was retrieved from a study of OX40 agonist ivuxolimab in advanced cancers. Study-wide background: In this trial design, patients received ivuxolimab intravenously at 0.01 to 10 mg/kg every 2 weeks. Overall study findings and caveats: At 0.1 to 3.0 mg/kg and by week 6, CD4+ and CD8+ T cells in the blood had expanded clonally. Antigen specificity of clonally expanded peripheral T cells was not established.

Autoimmune disease history or systemic immunosuppression barred patients. The germline V gene has CDR1 SGDLS and CDR2 YYNGEE. The J segment lost 1 base and the V segment lost 4 bases, leaving 5 bases of the junction unmatched. The CDR3 covers 14 residues. This clone was recorded once. Its antigen is not identified. Sequencing was performed with immunoSEQ multiplex PCR; in TCRdb, only in-frame clones are kept and a portion is missing. The sample records approximately 66,000 clones, 88% being singletons. This chain joins TRBV9 and TRBJ2-7; 7 bases are a match to TRBD1. This clonotype originated in an adult with an advanced solid tumor such as melanoma, head and neck, liver or kidney cancer. Sequenced material: CD4+ or CD8+ T cells sorted from blood, taken in a trial of the OX40 agonist ivuxolimab. The CDR3 loop is CASSPQGQSYEQYF. The CDR3, as DNA: TGTGCCAGCAGCCCCCAGGGACAGTCCTACGAGCAGTACTTC.